Listed here are 2 T cell receptor beta chains from one sample, sequenced in a study of technical replicates of blood from several donors. Profiled with immunoSEQ multiplex PCR; TCRdb holds only in-frame clones, not every one. There are around 70,000 clones in the sample; 85% to 95% occur only once, and under 0.5% lies in the top ten. Sequencing was carried out using T cells isolated from PBMCs. Every receptor here comes from a human donor in good health.

The table lists this clone with a few counts. V usage is TRBV30 and J usage is TRBJ1-4, with D possibly matching TRBD1 (6 bases). This CDR3 is built from 13 residues. The V and J ends lost 0 bases and 6 bases respectively, with 8 bases between them. The germline V gene encodes CDR1 GTSNPN and CDR2 SVGIG (reference sequence). CDR3 sequence reads: CAWSVGGDEKLFF. The CDR3 nucleotides read TGTGCCTGGAGTGTAGGGGGAGATGAAAAACTGTTTTTT.

The V gene is TRBV6-5, the J gene TRBJ2-1; possible D gene TRBD2, 6 bases. The CDR3 is 9 residues long. In germline, CDR1 is MNHEY, CDR2 SVGAGI. V was trimmed by 8 bases and J by 13 bases, leaving 9 bases between them. The DNA for the CDR3 is TGTGCCAGCGGGACTGAACAGTTCTTC. This encodes CASGTEQFF.